The 20 T cell receptor beta chains in this list originate from one sample, sequenced in a study of shared clonotypes between healthy human individuals. CD8 cells regarded as naive lacked CD45RO, were positively chosen for CCR7, and omitted terminally differentiated effector memory CD45RA+ cells. The table came from immunoSEQ multiplex PCR; TCRdb's copy has only in-frame clones and leaves some out. Of about 2.1 million clones in the sample, over 85% were seen once. The specimen was naive CD8+ T cells from PBMCs. These TCRs come from a man between 18 and 29 years old in good health. Some clones in this sample may be carry-over from other donors' samples.

J is TRBJ2-3 and V is TRBV28, with a possible D match to TRBD2 (6 bases). The CDR3 contains 14 residues. The germline V and J ends were trimmed by 5 bases and 2 bases, with 11 bases remaining between them. Germline CDR1 MDHEN, CDR2 SYDVKM. The CDR3 region is CASSPRDATDTQYF. The CDR3 region has the DNA TGTGCCAGCAGTCCGCGGGACGCCACAGATACGCAGTATTTT.

The chain recombines TRBV9 with TRBJ2-1; the D gene is possibly TRBD1 (5 bases). This CDR3 has 14 residues. Trimming removed 5 bases at V and 7 bases at J, with 16 bases between. CDR1 is SGDLS, CDR2 YYNGEE, per germline. CDR3 sequence reads: CASSSGISGNEQFF. CDR3 in DNA: TGTGCCAGCAGTTCAGGGATCTCCGGGAATGAGCAGTTCTTC.

V is TRBV5-1 and J is TRBJ2-7, with D perhaps TRBD1 or TRBD2 (5 bases each). The CDR3 loop spans 13 amino acids. Germline assignment: CDR1 SGHRS and CDR2 YFSETQ. V lost 4 bases to trimming and J lost 3 bases, with 11 bases between them. In nucleotides, the CDR3 is TGCGCCAGCAGCCTGGGACCTCTCTACGAGCAGTACTTC. It codes for CASSLGPLYEQYF.

This chain links TRBV12-5 with TRBJ2-7; D may be TRBD1 (5 bases). In germline, CDR1 is LGHNT, CDR2 FRNRAP. The CDR3 contains 13 residues. Trimming left V 5 bases short and J 3 bases short, with 11 bases between. The CDR3 protein is CASGRQLYYEQYF. The CDR3 region has the DNA TGTGCTAGTGGTAGACAGCTGTACTACGAGCAGTACTTC.

The V and J genes are TRBV21-1 and TRBJ2-5; the table's D gene call, TRBD2, was not cross checked with the DNA. TRBV21-1 has pseudogene status. This CDR3 has 13 residues. The CDR3 reads CASSKVNQETQYF. The CDR3 nucleotides read TGTGCCAGCAGCAAAGTAAACCAAGAGACCCAGTACTTC.

The chain uses TRBV28 and TRBJ1-1; 7 bases align to TRBD1. The ends lost 10 bases at V and 3 bases at J; junction bases unmatched: 8. The CDR3 spans 13 residues. The germline V gene encodes CDR1 MDHEN and CDR2 SYDVKM. CDR3 sequence: CAIQQGLYTEAFF. The CDR3 DNA follows: TGTGCCATCCAACAGGGGTTGTACACTGAAGCTTTCTTT.

The chain uses TRBV7-8 and TRBJ1-1; TRBD1 agrees at 8 bases. Germline CDR1 SGHVS, CDR2 FQNEAQ. The CDR3 is made up of 15 amino acids. The ends lost 5 bases at V and 1 base at J; junction bases unmatched: 6. Here the CDR3 reads CASSKETGANTEAFF. CDR3 coding DNA: TGTGCCAGCAGCAAGGAGACAGGGGCGAACACTGAAGCTTTCTTT.

The rearrangement joins TRBV19 to TRBJ1-2; TRBD1 matches 8 bases. With 0 bases clipped from V and 0 bases from J, the junction kept 9 bases outside the gene matches. In germline, CDR1 is LNHDA, CDR2 SQIVND (reference sequence). The CDR3 consists of 18 residues. The CDR3 DNA sequence: TGTGCCAGTAGTATAGAACCGGGACAGGTGGACTCTAACTATGGCTACACCTTC. Translated: CASSIEPGQVDSNYGYTF.

This rearrangement joins TRBV6-1 to TRBJ1-1; D is unclear. Trimming left V 0 bases short and J 4 bases short, with 9 bases between. The CDR3 runs to 14 residues. From germline, CDR1 is MNHNS and CDR2 SASEGT. The DNA for the CDR3 is TGTGCCAGCAGTGAAGCAGGAGGTGGCACTGAAGCTTTCTTT. Amino acid sequence: CASSEAGGGTEAFF.

The gene calls are TRBV6-5 and TRBJ1-1; TRBD1 might be the D (5 bases). Trimming stripped 7 bases from V and 5 bases from J, with 11 bases between. Germline values: CDR1 MNHEY, CDR2 SVGAGI. The CDR3 spans 12 residues. This CDR3 is CASMAGTTEAFF. In nucleotides, the CDR3 is TGTGCCAGCATGGCTGGGACTACTGAAGCTTTCTTT.

The gene calls are TRBV6-1 and TRBJ1-1; no firm D call. V lost 6 bases, J lost 1 base, and 6 bases lay in between. The CDR3 loop spans 12 amino acids. Germline V gene data show CDR1 as MNHNS and CDR2 as SASEGT. The CDR3 reads CASRSQNTEAFF. CDR3 DNA: TGTGCCAGCAGGTCCCAGAACACTGAAGCTTTCTTT.

This sequence joins TRBV4-1 and TRBJ2-7; TRBD2 aligns across 7 bases. There are 15 residues in the CDR3. The V gene end was trimmed by 1 base and the J gene end by 3 bases; junction bases not matched to a gene: 6. Germline CDR1 is MGHRA and CDR2 is YSYEKL. CDR3 sequence (DNA): TGCGCCAGCAGCCAAGGGAGCGGGGCAATCTACGAGCAGTACTTC. It translates to CASSQGSGAIYEQYF.

Regarding this clone: The same CDR3 arises from other DNA sequences in this sample as well. The CDR3 is CASSDSIGDEQFF. The CDR3 nucleotides read TGTGCCAGCAGTGACTCGATCGGCGATGAGCAGTTCTTC. V usage is TRBV6-4 and J usage is TRBJ2-1; unclear D gene. Germline CDR1 reads MRHNA; CDR2 reads SNTAGT. The V gene lost 0 bases and the J gene lost 8 bases, with 8 bases spanning the gap. The CDR3 consists of 13 residues.

The rearrangement links TRBV7-2 to TRBJ2-7; D remains ambiguous. The CDR3 extends over 15 amino acids. Germline V gene lookup returns CDR1 SGHTA and CDR2 FQGNSA. V shed 1 base and J shed 0 bases, with 10 bases lying between them. In nucleotides, the CDR3 is TGTGCCAGCAGCTTAGGACTCGATAGCTCCTACGAGCAGTACTTC. This gives the protein CASSLGLDSSYEQYF.

This chain uses TRBV7-9 with TRBJ2-5, with D maybe TRBD2 (5 bases). Germline V gene sequence: CDR1 SEHNR, CDR2 FQNEAQ (reference sequence). The CDR3 loop spans 13 amino acids. The ends were cut back, 9 bases at V and 0 bases at J, with 11 bases in the middle. CDR3 in DNA: TGTGCCAGTGGACTGGGGTACCAAGAGACCCAGTACTTC. Encoded protein: CASGLGYQETQYF.

V usage is TRBV9 and J usage is TRBJ2-4; 8 nucleotides agree with TRBD2. CDR1 is SGDLS and CDR2 is YYNGEE in the germline V gene. V dropped 3 bases and J dropped 1; count of bases not matched to a gene: 9. The CDR3 spans 17 residues. The CDR3 region is CASSASGTSSAKNIQYF. The CDR3 region has the DNA TGTGCCAGCAGCGCTTCCGGGACTAGTTCTGCCAAAAACATTCAGTACTTC.

The table lists this clone with a count of one. V is TRBV7-9 and J is TRBJ2-1; 11 nucleotides agree with TRBD1. CDR1 and CDR2 from the germline V gene are SEHNR and FQNEAQ (reference sequence). The CDR3 has 15 amino acids. Trimming took 4 bases from V and 7 from J; bases not matched to a gene: 6. The CDR3 nucleotides read TGTGCCAGCAGCTCAGGACAGGGGGCTTGGAATGAGCAGTTCTTC. Protein sequence: CASSSGQGAWNEQFF.

In this sample, this clone turned up a few times. The V and J genes are TRBV5-6 and TRBJ1-1; the match to TRBD1 covers 10 bases. With V trimmed by 2 bases and J by 6 bases, 1 base remained unmatched. Germline lookup yields CDR1 SGHDT and CDR2 YYEEEE. The CDR3 length is 13 residues. The CDR3, as DNA: TGTGCCAGCAGCTTCGACAGGGGGCCTGAAGCTTTCTTT. Translated: CASSFDRGPEAFF.

The chain links TRBV12-5 to TRBJ2-5; no clear D gene. CDR1 LGHNT and CDR2 FRNRAP come from the germline V gene. There are 13 residues in the CDR3. Trimming took 6 bases from V and 4 from J, leaving 12 bases between them. CDR3 amino acids: CASGAPNTETQYF. CDR3 sequence (DNA): TGTGCTAGTGGAGCTCCGAATACAGAGACCCAGTACTTC.

This clone was observed a few times. The V and J genes are TRBV25-1 and TRBJ1-4; D unresolved. The CDR3 totals 15 residues. Germline assignment: CDR1 MGHDK and CDR2 SYGVNS. V lost 1 base, J lost 10 bases, and 16 bases lay in between. CDR3 DNA sequence: TGTGCCAGCAGTGAATGGAGGGAGATTAGTGGAAAACTGTTTTTT. This codes for CASSEWREISGKLFF.